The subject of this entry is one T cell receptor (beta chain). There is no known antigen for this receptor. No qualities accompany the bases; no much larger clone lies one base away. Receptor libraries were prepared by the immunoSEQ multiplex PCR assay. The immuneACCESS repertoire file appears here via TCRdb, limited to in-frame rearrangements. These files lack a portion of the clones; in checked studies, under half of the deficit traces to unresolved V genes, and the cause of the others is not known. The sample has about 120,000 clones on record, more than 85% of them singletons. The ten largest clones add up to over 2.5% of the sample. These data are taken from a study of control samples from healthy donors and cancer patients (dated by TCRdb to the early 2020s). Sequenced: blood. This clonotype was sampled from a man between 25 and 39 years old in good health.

Here the CDR3 is given as CAISASKGTDTEAFF. The DNA reads as follows: TGTGCCATCAGTGCCTCAAAAGGGACAGACACTGAAGCTTTCTTT. The chain is encoded by TRBV10-3 joined to TRBJ1-1; TRBD1 fits 7 bases in the junction. The germline V gene specifies ENHRY as CDR1 and SYGVKD as CDR2. The CDR3 runs 15 residues from the cysteine to the phenylalanine. Only the CDR3 portion is preserved as DNA: 45 bases, with reading frame beginning at the first base. Trimming accounts for 4 bases at V and 3 bases at J, while the number of junction bases matched to no gene is 8.